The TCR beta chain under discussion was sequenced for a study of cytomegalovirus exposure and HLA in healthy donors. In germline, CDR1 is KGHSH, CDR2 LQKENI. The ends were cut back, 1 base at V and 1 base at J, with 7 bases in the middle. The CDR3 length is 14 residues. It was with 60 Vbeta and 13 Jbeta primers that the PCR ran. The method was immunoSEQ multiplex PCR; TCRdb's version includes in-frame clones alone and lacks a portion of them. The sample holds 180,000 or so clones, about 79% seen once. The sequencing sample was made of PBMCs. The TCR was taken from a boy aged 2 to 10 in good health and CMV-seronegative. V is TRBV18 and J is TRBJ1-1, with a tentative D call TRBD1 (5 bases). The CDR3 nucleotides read TGTGCCAGCTCACCACGACAGCCGAACACTGAAGCTTTCTTT. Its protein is CASSPRQPNTEAFF.